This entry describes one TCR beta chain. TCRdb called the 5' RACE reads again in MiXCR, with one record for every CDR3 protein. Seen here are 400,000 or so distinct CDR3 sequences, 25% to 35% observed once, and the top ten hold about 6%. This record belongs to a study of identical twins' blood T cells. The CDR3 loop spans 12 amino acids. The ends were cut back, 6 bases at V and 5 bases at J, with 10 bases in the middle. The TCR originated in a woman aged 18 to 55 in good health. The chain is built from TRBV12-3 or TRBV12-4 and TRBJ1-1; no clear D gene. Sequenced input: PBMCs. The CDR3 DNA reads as TGTGCCAGCAGCATCTTAGAAACTGAAGCTTTCTTT. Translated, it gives CASSILETEAFF.